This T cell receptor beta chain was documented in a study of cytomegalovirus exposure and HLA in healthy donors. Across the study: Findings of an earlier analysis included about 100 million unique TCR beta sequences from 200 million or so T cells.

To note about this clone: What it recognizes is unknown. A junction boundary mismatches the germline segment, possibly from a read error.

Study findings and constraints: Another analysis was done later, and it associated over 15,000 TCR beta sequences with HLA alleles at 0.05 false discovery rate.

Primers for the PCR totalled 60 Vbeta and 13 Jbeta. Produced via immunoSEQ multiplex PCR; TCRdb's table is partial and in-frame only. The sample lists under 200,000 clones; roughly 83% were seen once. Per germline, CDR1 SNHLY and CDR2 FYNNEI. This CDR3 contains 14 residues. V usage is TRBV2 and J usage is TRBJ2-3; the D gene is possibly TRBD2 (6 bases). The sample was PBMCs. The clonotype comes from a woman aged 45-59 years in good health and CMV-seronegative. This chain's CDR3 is CANPRDSRTDAQYF. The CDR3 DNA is TGTGCCAACCCGCGGGACTCTCGCACAGATGCGCAGTATTTT. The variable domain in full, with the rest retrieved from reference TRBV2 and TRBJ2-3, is EPEVTQTPSHQVTQMGQEVILRCVPISNHLYFYWYRQILGQKVEFLVSFYNNEISEKSEIFDDQFSVERPDGSNFTLKIRSTKLEDSAMYFCANPRDSRTDAQYFGPGTRLTVL.